The entry that follows covers one T cell receptor beta chain sequence. What it recognizes is unknown. The data belong to a study of T cells in Graves' hyperthyroidism and ophthalmopathy. General study points: Among thyroid clonotypes expanded above 0.001, most also appeared in blood.

RNA transcripts yielded amplified TCR beta CDR3 regions. A first-round RT-PCR of the TCR CDR3 used the HTBI primer set. TCRdb re-called the multiplex PCR reads with MiXCR, one entry per CDR3 protein. In the table there are roughly 580,000 distinct CDR3 sequences, just over 45% of which are singletons. Patients were excluded because of uncontrolled infection, other autoimmune disease, pregnancy or lactation. The germline CDR1 and CDR2 sequences are SEHNR and FQNEAQ (reference sequence). CDR3 length equals 14 residues. After removal of 5 bases from V and 5 bases from J, the junction contained 8 bases not matched to a gene.

This chain uses TRBV7-9 with TRBJ1-2; 7 bases match TRBD1. This TCR was sampled from a woman aged 18-29 years with Graves' hyperthyroidism. Sequenced sample: peripheral blood or thyroid tissue (not recorded which). The CDR3 loop reads CASSLSGTEYGYTF. The CDR3 coding sequence is TGTGCCAGCAGCCTTTCCGGGACAGAGTATGGCTACACCTTC.